These 7 T cell receptor beta chains were sequenced from one sample in a study of Graves' ophthalmopathy and Graves' hyperthyroidism. The authors amplified TCR beta CDR3 regions, and they did so from RNA transcripts for repertoire sequencing. HTBI-primed first-round RT-PCR preceded second-round multiplex PCR. MiXCR, run by TCRdb on the multiplex PCR reads, gives a single entry per CDR3 protein. The sample includes hundreds of thousands of distinct CDR3 sequences, 22% of them seen just once. The sample comprised peripheral blood. The receptors derive from a woman between 18 and 30 years old with stable Graves' hyperthyroidism. Some clones in this sample may be carry-over from other donors' samples.

This clonotype was seen at least ten times. The V and J genes are TRBV12-3 or TRBV12-4 and TRBJ2-5; 9 nucleotides agree with TRBD1. The CDR3 has 19 residues. Trimming took 6 bases from V and 6 from J; bases not matched to a gene: 23. Written as DNA, the CDR3 is TGTGCCAGCAGCTCCCTGAGAGGGACAGGGAATATTCCTCTAAAGACCCAGTACTTC. Translated, it gives CASSSLRGTGNIPLKTQYF.

V usage is TRBV7-3 and J usage is TRBJ2-7, with 10 bases lining up with TRBD2. Germline-derived CDR1 and CDR2 are SGHTA and FQGTGA. This CDR3 spans 17 amino acids. The trim removed 5 bases at V and 5 bases at J, leaving 15 bases unmatched. In DNA, the CDR3 is TGTGCCAGCAGCCCGGGATATGCCGGGACTAGCGCCCACGAGCAGTACTTC. Translating it yields CASSPGYAGTSAHEQYF.

This clonotype was found many times. The V gene is TRBV10-3, the J gene TRBJ2-7; D not resolved. The CDR3 loop spans 13 amino acids. The V and J ends lost 4 bases and 5 bases respectively, with 12 bases between them. Germline-derived CDR1 and CDR2 are ENHRY and SYGVKD. In DNA, the CDR3 is TGTGCCATCAGTGCTTCAGGCTTCAACGAGCAGTACTTC. The encoded protein is CAISASGFNEQYF.

With respect to this clonotype: A read error may explain this, as a much larger clone is one base away. The chain is built from TRBV28 and TRBJ1-1; 8 positions match TRBD1. Trimming cost V 3 bases and J 1 base; bases outside gene matches: 13. From germline, CDR1 is MDHEN and CDR2 SYDVKM. This CDR3 region has 18 residues. The chain's CDR3 is CASSLRFGRTGTNTEAFF. CDR3 bases: TGTGCCAGCAGTTTGAGGTTTGGACGGACAGGGACGAACACTGAAGCTTTCTTT.

This clonotype was seen at least ten times. The rearrangement uses TRBV6-5 and TRBJ1-3; TRBD1 matches 8 bases. Germline CDR1 is MNHEY and CDR2 is SVGAGI. With 2 bases clipped from V and 0 bases from J, the junction kept 3 bases outside the gene matches. The CDR3 length is 16 residues. The CDR3 bases are TGTGCCAGCAGTTACGTTGGGACAGGCTCTGGAAACACCATATATTTT. Translated: CASSYVGTGSGNTIYF.

This clonotype was picked up many times. The genes are TRBV6-5 and TRBJ1-1; D is ambiguous. Trimming took 0 bases from V and 0 from J, leaving 8 bases between them. This CDR3 spans 15 amino acids. Germline loops: CDR1 MNHEY, CDR2 SVGAGI. The CDR3: CASSYSWTLNTEAFF. The CDR3 DNA follows: TGTGCCAGCAGTTACTCGTGGACCTTGAACACTGAAGCTTTCTTT.

This clonotype was counted at least ten times. The rearrangement uses TRBV6-5 and TRBJ1-6, with D perhaps TRBD1 (5 bases). V was shortened by 2 bases and J by 3 bases, with 11 bases between the two germline ends. Germline CDR1 and CDR2: MNHEY and SVGAGI. The CDR3 contains 16 residues. CDR3 sequence: CASSYVGRDYNSPLHF. The CDR3 nucleotides read TGTGCCAGCAGTTACGTGGGACGGGACTATAATTCACCCCTCCACTTT.